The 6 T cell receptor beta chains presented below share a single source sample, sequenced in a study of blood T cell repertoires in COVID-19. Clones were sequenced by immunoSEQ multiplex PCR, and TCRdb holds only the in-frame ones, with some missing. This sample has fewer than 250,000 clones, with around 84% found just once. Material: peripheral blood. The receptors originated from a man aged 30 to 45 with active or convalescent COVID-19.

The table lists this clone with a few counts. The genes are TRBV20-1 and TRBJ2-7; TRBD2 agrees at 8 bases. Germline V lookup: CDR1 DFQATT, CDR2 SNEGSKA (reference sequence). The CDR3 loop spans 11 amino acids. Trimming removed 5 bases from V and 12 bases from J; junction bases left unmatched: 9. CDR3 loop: CSAGRAGEGYF. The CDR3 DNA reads TGCAGTGCTGGCCGAGCGGGAGAGGGGTACTTC.

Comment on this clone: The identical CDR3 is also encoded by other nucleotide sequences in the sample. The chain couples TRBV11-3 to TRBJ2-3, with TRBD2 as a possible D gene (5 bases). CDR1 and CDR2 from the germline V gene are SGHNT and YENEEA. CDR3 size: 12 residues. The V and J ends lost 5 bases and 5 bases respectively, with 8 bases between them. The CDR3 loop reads CASSPGEDTQYF. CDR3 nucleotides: TGTGCCAGCAGCCCCGGGGAAGATACGCAGTATTTT.

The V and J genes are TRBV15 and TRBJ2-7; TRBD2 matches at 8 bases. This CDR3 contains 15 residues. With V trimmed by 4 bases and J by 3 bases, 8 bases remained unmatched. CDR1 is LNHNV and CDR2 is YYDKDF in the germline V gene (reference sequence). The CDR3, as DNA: TGTGCCACCAGCACATATAGCGGGGAGAACTACGAGCAGTACTTC. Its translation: CATSTYSGENYEQYF.

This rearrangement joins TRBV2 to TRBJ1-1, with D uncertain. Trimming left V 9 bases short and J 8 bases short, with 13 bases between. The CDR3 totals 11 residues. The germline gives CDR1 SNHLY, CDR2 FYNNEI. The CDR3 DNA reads TGTGCCAGTGGTCAATATAGAGAAGCTTTCTTT. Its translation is CASGQYREAFF. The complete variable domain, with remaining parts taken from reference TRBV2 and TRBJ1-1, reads EPEVTQTPSHQVTQMGQEVILRCVPISNHLYFYWYRQILGQKVEFLVSFYNNEISEKSEIFDDQFSVERPDGSNFTLKIRSTKLEDSAMYFCASGQYREAFFGQGTRLTVV.

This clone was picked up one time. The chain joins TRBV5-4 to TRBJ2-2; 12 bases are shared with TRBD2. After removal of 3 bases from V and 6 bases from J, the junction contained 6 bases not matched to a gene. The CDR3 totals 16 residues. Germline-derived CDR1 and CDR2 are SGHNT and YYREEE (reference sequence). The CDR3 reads CASSSTSGSRPGELFF. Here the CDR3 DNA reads TGTGCCAGCAGCTCGACTAGCGGGAGTAGGCCCGGGGAGCTGTTTTTT.

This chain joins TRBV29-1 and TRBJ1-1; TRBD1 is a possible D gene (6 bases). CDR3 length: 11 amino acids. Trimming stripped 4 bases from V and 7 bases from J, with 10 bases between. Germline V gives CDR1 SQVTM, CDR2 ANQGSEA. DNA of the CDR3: TGCAGCGTTGGGGGACACAGTGAAGCTTTCTTT. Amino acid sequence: CSVGGHSEAFF.